The entry below gives a single TCR beta chain sequence along with its context. This record comes from a study of shared T cell receptors in the human thymus. Clones were sequenced by immunoSEQ multiplex PCR, and TCRdb holds only the in-frame ones, with some missing. The sample contains about 380,000 clones, 85% to 95% of which appear only once. This CDR3 is built from 20 residues. Trimming cost V 0 bases and J 5 bases; bases outside gene matches: 14. Germline V gene lookup returns CDR1 SGHDN and CDR2 FVKESK. The sequenced material came from thymocytes. This rearrangement joins TRBV14 to TRBJ2-1, with TRBD2 identical over 12 bases. The TCR sequence derives from a human donor. This CDR3 reads CASSQDRPSGRAVENNEQFF. The CDR3 nucleotides are TGTGCCAGCAGCCAAGATCGGCCTAGCGGGAGGGCCGTAGAAAACAATGAGCAGTTCTTC.